This T cell receptor (beta chain) was recovered during a study of blood T cell repertoires in COVID-19. Study summary: The study drew acute and convalescent COVID-19 samples from the United States, Italy and Spain. The cDNA or gDNA used as material had been derived from T cells, B-cell-depleted T cells, or PBMCs.

A Seattle source enrolled patients during active infection and followed them longitudinally. This CDR3 has 14 amino acids. Germline V gives CDR1 KGHSH, CDR2 LQKENI. The ends were cut back, 1 base at V and 5 bases at J, with 12 bases in the middle. Sequenced by immunoSEQ multiplex PCR; TCRdb stores in-frame clones only, minus some. The table lists more than 300,000 clones, roughly 86% of them singletons. This chain connects TRBV18 to TRBJ2-7; possibly TRBD2 for D (7 bases). This receptor was identified in a woman in her twenties or thirties with COVID-19, enrolled during active disease. The sequenced sample was peripheral blood. For the CDR3, the DNA is TGTGCCAGCTCACCACGGCAGGGGAGGGACGAGCAGTACTTC. Translating gives CASSPRQGRDEQYF.